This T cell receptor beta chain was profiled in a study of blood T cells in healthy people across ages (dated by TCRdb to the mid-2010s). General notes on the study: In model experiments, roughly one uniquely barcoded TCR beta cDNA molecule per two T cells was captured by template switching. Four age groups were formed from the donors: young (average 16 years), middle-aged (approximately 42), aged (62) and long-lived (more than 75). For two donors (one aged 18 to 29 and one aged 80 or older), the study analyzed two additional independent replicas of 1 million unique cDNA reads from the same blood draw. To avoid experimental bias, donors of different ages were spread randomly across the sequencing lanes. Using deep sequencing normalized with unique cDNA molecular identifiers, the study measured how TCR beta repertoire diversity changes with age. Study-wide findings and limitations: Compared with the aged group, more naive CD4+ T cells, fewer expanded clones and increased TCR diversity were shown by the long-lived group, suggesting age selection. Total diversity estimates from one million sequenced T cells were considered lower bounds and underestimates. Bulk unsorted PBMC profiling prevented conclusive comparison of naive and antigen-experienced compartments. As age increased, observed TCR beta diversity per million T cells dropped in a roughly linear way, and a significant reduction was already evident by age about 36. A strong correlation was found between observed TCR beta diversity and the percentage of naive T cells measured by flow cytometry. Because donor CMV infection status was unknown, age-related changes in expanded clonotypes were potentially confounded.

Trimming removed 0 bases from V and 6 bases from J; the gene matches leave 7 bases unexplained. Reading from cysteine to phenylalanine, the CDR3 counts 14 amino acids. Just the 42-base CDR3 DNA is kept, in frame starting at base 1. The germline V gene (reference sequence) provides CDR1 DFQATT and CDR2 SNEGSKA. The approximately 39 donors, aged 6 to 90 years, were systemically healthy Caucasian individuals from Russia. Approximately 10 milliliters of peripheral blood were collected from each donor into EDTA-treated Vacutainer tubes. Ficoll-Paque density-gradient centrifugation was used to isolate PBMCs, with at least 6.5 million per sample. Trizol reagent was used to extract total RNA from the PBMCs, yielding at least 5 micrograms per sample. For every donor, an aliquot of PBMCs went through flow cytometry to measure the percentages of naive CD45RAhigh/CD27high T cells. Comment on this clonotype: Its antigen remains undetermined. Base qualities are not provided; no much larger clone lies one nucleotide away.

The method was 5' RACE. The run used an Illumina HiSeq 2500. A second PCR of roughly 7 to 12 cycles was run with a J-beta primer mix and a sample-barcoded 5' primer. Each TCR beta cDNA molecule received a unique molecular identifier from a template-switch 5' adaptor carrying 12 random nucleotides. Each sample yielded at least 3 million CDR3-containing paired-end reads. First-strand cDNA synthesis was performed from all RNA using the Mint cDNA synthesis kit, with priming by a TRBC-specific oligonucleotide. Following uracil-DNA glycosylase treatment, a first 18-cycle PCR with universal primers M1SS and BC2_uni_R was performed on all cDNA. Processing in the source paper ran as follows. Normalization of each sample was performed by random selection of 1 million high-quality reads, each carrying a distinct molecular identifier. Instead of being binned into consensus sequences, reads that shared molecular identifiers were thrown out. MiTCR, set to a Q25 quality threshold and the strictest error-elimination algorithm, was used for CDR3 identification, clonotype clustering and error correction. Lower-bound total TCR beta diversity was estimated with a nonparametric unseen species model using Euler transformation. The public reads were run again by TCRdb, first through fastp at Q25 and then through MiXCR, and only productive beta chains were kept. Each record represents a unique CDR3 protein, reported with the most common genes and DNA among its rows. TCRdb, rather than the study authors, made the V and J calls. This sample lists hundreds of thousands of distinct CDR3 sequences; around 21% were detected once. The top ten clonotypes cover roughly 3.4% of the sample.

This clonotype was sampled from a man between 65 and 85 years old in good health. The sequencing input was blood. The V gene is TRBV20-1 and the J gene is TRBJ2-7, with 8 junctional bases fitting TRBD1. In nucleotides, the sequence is TGCAGTGCTAGAGATCACCAGGGGGCGGGCGAGCAGTACTTC. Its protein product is CSARDHQGAGEQYF.